The rows below give T cell receptor beta chains drawn from one sample of a study of persistence of HIV-infected CD4 T cells. Antigens of these TCRs are unknown. The data were produced by immunoSEQ multiplex PCR, yet TCRdb's version contains in-frame clones alone and is incomplete. The data show approximately 65,000 clones, about 69% seen once. The sample was CD4+ T cells sorted from PBMCs after approximately 19-hour stimulation, taken from a patient who received antiretroviral therapy. These receptors originate from an adult man with HIV who was CMV-seropositive. Each CDR3 is given with its conserved first and last residue. Each record gives: D gene, V gene, J gene, clone size, CDR3 protein, CDR3 DNA. D genes are given only for firm matches. Some rows have no size entry. The others give once, few or many, or a class for an expanded clone.

d_gene: -
v_gene: TRBV29-1
j_gene: TRBJ1-2
abundance: -
CDR3aa: CSVESHKRGYGYTF
CDR3nt: TGCAGCGTTGAAAGTCACAAAAGAGGCTATGGCTACACCTTC

d_gene: -
v_gene: TRBV15
j_gene: TRBJ2-4
abundance: few
CDR3aa: CATSSLERGSDIQYF
CDR3nt: TGTGCCACCAGCAGCCTAGAAAGGGGATCGGACATTCAGTACTTC

d_gene: TRBD1
v_gene: TRBV2
j_gene: TRBJ1-2
abundance: -
CDR3aa: CASSGRGDYGYTF
CDR3nt: TGTGCCAGCAGTGGCAGGGGGGACTATGGCTACACCTTC

d_gene: -
v_gene: TRBV2
j_gene: TRBJ1-2
abundance: -
CDR3aa: CASSQRRGNNYGYTF
CDR3nt: TGTGCCAGCAGCCAGCGAAGGGGGAACAACTATGGCTACACCTTC

d_gene: -
v_gene: TRBV6-6
j_gene: TRBJ2-1
abundance: -
CDR3aa: CASSPRTLGAYNEQFF
CDR3nt: TGTGCCAGCAGCCCTCGGACACTTGGAGCCTACAATGAGCAGTTCTTC

d_gene: -
v_gene: TRBV19
j_gene: TRBJ1-6
abundance: -
CDR3aa: CASSRGDRYNSPLHF
CDR3nt: TGTGCCAGTTCGCGAGGGGACCGCTATAATTCACCCCTCCACTTT

d_gene: -
v_gene: TRBV3-1/TRBV3-2
j_gene: TRBJ1-1
abundance: once
CDR3aa: CASSQFTEAFF
CDR3nt: TGTGCCAGCAGCCAATTCACTGAAGCTTTCTTT

d_gene: TRBD1
v_gene: TRBV20-1
j_gene: TRBJ1-2
abundance: -
CDR3aa: CSASPMGGQGAGGYTF
CDR3nt: TGCAGTGCTAGTCCCATGGGGGGCCAGGGGGCCGGGGGCTACACCTTC

d_gene: -
v_gene: TRBV11-2
j_gene: TRBJ1-2
abundance: -
CDR3aa: CASSSQGRDGYTF
CDR3nt: TGTGCCAGCAGCTCCCAGGGGCGCGATGGCTACACCTTC

d_gene: -
v_gene: TRBV7-9
j_gene: TRBJ1-1
abundance: -
CDR3aa: CASSPDSPGTEAFF
CDR3nt: TGTGCCAGCAGCCCCGACAGCCCCGGTACTGAAGCTTTCTTT

d_gene: TRBD2
v_gene: TRBV27
j_gene: TRBJ2-4
abundance: few
CDR3aa: CASSTREGKNIQYF
CDR3nt: TGTGCCAGCAGTACTCGGGAGGGGAAAAACATTCAGTACTTC

d_gene: -
v_gene: TRBV15
j_gene: TRBJ2-1
abundance: -
CDR3aa: CATSRDLETGRRNEQFF
CDR3nt: TGTGCCACCAGCAGAGATCTCGAGACAGGGAGGCGAAATGAGCAGTTCTTC

d_gene: -
v_gene: TRBV10-1
j_gene: TRBJ2-3
abundance: -
CDR3aa: CASSESGGSADTQYF
CDR3nt: TGCGCCAGCAGTGAGTCTGGGGGTTCCGCGGATACGCAGTATTTT

d_gene: TRBD1
v_gene: TRBV3-1/TRBV3-2
j_gene: TRBJ1-1
abundance: -
CDR3aa: CASMGSDRGTEAFF
CDR3nt: TGTGCCAGCATGGGCTCGGACAGGGGAACTGAAGCTTTCTTT

d_gene: -
v_gene: TRBV27
j_gene: TRBJ1-5
abundance: -
CDR3aa: CASSSDGPNQPQHF
CDR3nt: TGTGCCAGCAGCTCGGACGGACCCAATCAGCCCCAGCATTTT

d_gene: -
v_gene: TRBV15
j_gene: TRBJ1-2
abundance: -
CDR3aa: CATSRERVADGYTF
CDR3nt: TGTGCCACCAGCAGAGAAAGAGTCGCGGATGGCTACACCTTC